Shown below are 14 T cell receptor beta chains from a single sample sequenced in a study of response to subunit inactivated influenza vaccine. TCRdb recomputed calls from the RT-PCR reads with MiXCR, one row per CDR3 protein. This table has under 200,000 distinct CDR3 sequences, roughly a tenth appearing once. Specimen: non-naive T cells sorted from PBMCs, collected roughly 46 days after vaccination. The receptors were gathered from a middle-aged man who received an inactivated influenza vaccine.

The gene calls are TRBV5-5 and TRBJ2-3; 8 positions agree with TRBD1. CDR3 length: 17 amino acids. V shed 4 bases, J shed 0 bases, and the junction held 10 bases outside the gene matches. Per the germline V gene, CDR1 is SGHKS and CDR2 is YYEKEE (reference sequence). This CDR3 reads CASSPLAGTGSTDTQYF. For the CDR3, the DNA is TGTGCCAGCAGCCCGCTGGCCGGGACAGGAAGCACAGATACGCAGTATTTT.

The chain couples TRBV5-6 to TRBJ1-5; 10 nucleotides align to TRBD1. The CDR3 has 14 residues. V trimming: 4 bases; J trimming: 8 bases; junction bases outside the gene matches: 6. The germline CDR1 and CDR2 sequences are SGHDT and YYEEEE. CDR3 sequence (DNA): TGTGCCAGCAGCCTCGGGACAGGGGTTAAGCCCCAGCATTTT. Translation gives CASSLGTGVKPQHF.

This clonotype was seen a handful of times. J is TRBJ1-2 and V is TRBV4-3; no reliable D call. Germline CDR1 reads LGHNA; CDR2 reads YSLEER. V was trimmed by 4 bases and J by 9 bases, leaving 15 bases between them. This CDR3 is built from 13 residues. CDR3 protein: CASSLPGGGSYTF. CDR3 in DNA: TGCGCCAGCAGCCTCCCGGGAGGCGGGAGCTACACCTTC.

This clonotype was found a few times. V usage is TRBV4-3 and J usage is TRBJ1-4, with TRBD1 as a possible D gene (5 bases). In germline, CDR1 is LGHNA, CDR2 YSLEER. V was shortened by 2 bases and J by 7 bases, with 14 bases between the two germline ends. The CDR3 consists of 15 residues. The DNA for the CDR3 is TGCGCCAGCAGCCAATCGGGCCAGGGACTTGAAAAACTGTTTTTT. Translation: CASSQSGQGLEKLFF.

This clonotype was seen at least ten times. CDR3 amino acids: CASNPRVNTEAFF. The CDR3 DNA reads TGTGCCAGTAACCCACGCGTAAACACTGAAGCTTTCTTT. The rearrangement uses TRBV19 and TRBJ1-1, with D hard to call. Trimming shortened V by 7 bases and J by 2 bases, and 11 bases separated the two germline ends. The CDR3 loop spans 13 amino acids. Germline loops: CDR1 LNHDA, CDR2 SQIVND (reference sequence).

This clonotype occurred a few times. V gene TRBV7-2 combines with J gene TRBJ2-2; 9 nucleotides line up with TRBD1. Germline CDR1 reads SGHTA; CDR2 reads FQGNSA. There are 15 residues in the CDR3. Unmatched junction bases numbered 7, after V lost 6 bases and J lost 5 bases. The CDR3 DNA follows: TGTGCCAGCAGAACCACAGGGGGCAGTACCGGGGAGCTGTTTTTT. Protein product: CASRTTGGSTGELFF.

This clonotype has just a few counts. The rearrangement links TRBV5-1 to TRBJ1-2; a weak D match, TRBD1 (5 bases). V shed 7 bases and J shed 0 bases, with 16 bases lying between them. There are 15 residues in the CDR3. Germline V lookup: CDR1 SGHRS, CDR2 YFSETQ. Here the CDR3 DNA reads TGCGCCAGCTCTACACTGGGGGACTCTAACTATGGCTACACCTTC. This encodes CASSTLGDSNYGYTF.

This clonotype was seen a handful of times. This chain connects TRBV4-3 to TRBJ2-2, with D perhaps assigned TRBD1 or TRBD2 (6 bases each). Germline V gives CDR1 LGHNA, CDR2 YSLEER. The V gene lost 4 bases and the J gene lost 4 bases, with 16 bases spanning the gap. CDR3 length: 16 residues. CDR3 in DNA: TGCGCCAGCAGCCCGCCGTCCCGGGGGCCCACCGGGGAGCTGTTTTTT. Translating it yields CASSPPSRGPTGELFF.

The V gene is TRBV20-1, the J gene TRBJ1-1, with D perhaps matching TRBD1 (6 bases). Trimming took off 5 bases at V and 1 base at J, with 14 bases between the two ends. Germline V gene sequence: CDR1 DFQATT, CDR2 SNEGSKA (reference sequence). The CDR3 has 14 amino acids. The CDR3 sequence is CSAPRQVGNTEAFF. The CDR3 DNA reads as TGCAGTGCTCCCCGACAGGTTGGGAACACTGAAGCTTTCTTT.

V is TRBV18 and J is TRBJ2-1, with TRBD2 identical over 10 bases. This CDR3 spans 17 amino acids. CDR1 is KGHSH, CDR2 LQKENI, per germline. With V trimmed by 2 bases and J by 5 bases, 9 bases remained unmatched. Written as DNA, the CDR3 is TGTGCCAGCTCACCATCGAGGGGAGCGGGAGGGGACAATGAGCAGTTCTTC. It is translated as CASSPSRGAGGDNEQFF.

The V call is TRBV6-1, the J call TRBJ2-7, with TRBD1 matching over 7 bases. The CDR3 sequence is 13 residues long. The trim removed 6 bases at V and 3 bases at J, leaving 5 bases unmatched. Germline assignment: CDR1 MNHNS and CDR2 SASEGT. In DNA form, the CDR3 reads TGTGCCAGCAGGGACAGGATCCTCTACGAGCAGTACTTC. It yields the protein CASRDRILYEQYF.

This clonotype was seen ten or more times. CDR3 bases: TGTGCCAGCAGACTTAGCGGGGGGGCCGGTTCACCCAAAAACATTCAGTACTTC. This encodes CASRLSGGAGSPKNIQYF. The V and J genes are TRBV7-2 and TRBJ2-4; 11 bases fit TRBD2. Germline lookup yields CDR1 SGHTA and CDR2 FQGNSA. The CDR3 runs to 18 residues. V shed 6 bases and J 2 bases; nucleotides not matched to a gene: 12.

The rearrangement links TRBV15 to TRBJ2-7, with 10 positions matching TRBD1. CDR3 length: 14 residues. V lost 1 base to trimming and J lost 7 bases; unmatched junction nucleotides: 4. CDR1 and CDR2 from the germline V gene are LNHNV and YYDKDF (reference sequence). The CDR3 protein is CATSRGQGALEQYF. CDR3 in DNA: TGTGCCACCAGCAGAGGACAGGGGGCTTTAGAGCAGTACTTC. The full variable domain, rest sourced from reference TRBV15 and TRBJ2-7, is DAMVIQNPRYQVTQFGKPVTLSCSQTLNHNVMYWYQQKSSQAPKLLFHYYDKDFNNEADTPDNFQSRRPNTSFCFLDIRSPGLGDTAMYLCATSRGQGALEQYFGPGTRLTVT.

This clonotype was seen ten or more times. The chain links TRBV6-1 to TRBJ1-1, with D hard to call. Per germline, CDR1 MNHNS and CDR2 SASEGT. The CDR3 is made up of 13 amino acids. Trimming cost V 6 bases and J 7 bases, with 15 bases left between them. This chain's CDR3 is CASSPSHRDEAFF. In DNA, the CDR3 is TGTGCCAGCAGCCCATCCCACCGGGATGAAGCTTTCTTT.